A selection of T cell receptor beta chains follows, all from one sample in a study of blood T cell repertoires in COVID-19. Profiled with immunoSEQ multiplex PCR; TCRdb holds only in-frame clones, not every one. Of approximately 220,000 clones in the sample, roughly 84% were seen once. Source material: peripheral blood. These receptors were taken from a man aged 50 or older who had recovered from COVID-19. Both conserved end residues are part of each CDR3. D genes are given only for firm matches. Where a row states a size, it is once, few, many or the class of an expanded clone; other rows omit it.

j_gene: TRBJ2-7; len: 16; d_gene: TRBD1; abundance: .; v_gene: TRBV5-5; CDR3aa: CASSSGQGAKGYEQYF; CDR3nt: TGTGCCAGCAGCTCCGGACAGGGGGCAAAAGGGTACGAGCAGTACTTC
j_gene: TRBJ2-1; len: 13; d_gene: .; abundance: .; v_gene: TRBV28; CDR3aa: CASGGPQGHEQFF; CDR3nt: TGTGCCAGCGGCGGCCCACAGGGCCATGAGCAGTTCTTC
j_gene: TRBJ2-3; len: 18; d_gene: .; abundance: .; v_gene: TRBV14; CDR3aa: CASSQVGLALRSTDTQYF; CDR3nt: TGTGCCAGCAGCCAAGTGGGACTGGCACTGCGGAGCACAGATACGCAGTATTTT
j_gene: TRBJ1-1; len: 15; d_gene: .; abundance: .; v_gene: TRBV11-2; CDR3aa: CASKQASYLNTEAFF; CDR3nt: TGTGCCAGCAAACAGGCGTCGTATCTGAACACTGAAGCTTTCTTT
j_gene: TRBJ2-3; len: 15; d_gene: .; abundance: once; v_gene: TRBV19; CDR3aa: CASSIMGTHTDTQYF; CDR3nt: TGTGCCAGTAGTATAATGGGGACACACACAGATACGCAGTATTTT
j_gene: TRBJ2-7; len: 13; d_gene: TRBD1; abundance: .; v_gene: TRBV18; CDR3aa: CASARQGSYEQYF; CDR3nt: TGTGCCAGCGCCAGACAGGGATCATACGAGCAGTACTTC
j_gene: TRBJ1-2; len: 11; d_gene: TRBD1; abundance: once; v_gene: TRBV29-1; CDR3aa: CSARDSYGYTF; CDR3nt: TGCAGCGCCCGGGACAGCTATGGCTACACCTTC
j_gene: TRBJ2-3; len: 18; d_gene: TRBD1; abundance: .; v_gene: TRBV10-2; CDR3aa: CASIPLPGQGALGDTQYF; CDR3nt: TGCGCCAGCATCCCCCTGCCGGGACAGGGGGCTTTAGGAGATACGCAGTATTTT
j_gene: TRBJ2-5; len: 13; d_gene: .; abundance: few; v_gene: TRBV28; CDR3aa: CASSYSLQETQYF; CDR3nt: TGTGCCAGCAGTTACAGCCTTCAAGAGACCCAGTACTTC
j_gene: TRBJ2-1; len: 15; d_gene: TRBD2; abundance: .; v_gene: TRBV11-2; CDR3aa: CASSLVPSGRNEQFF; CDR3nt: TGTGCCAGCAGCTTAGTTCCTAGCGGGAGGAATGAGCAGTTCTTC
j_gene: TRBJ1-1; len: 13; d_gene: .; abundance: .; v_gene: TRBV7-2; CDR3aa: CASSFRRNTEAFF; CDR3nt: TGTGCCAGCAGCTTTAGGAGGAACACTGAAGCTTTCTTT
j_gene: TRBJ2-7; len: 14; d_gene: TRBD1; abundance: .; v_gene: TRBV6-5; CDR3aa: CASSYLGQGHEQYF; CDR3nt: TGTGCCAGCAGTTACCTGGGACAGGGCCACGAGCAGTACTTC
j_gene: TRBJ2-6; len: 15; d_gene: .; abundance: .; v_gene: TRBV5-1; CDR3aa: CASSREVSGANVLTF; CDR3nt: TGCGCCAGCAGTCGCGAGGTTTCTGGGGCCAACGTCCTGACTTTC
j_gene: TRBJ2-5; len: 15; d_gene: TRBD1; abundance: .; v_gene: TRBV18; CDR3aa: CASSSPTGLEETQYF; CDR3nt: TGTGCCAGCTCAAGCCCGACAGGGCTTGAAGAGACCCAGTACTTC
j_gene: TRBJ2-5; len: 13; d_gene: .; abundance: once; v_gene: TRBV5-1; CDR3aa: CASRRGSQETQYF; CDR3nt: TGCGCCAGCAGGCGGGGCAGCCAAGAGACCCAGTACTTC
j_gene: TRBJ1-1; len: 15; d_gene: .; abundance: once; v_gene: TRBV4-1; CDR3aa: CASSFRRVTNTEAFF; CDR3nt: TGCGCCAGCAGCTTTCGCAGGGTTACGAACACTGAAGCTTTCTTT
j_gene: TRBJ1-5; len: 16; d_gene: .; abundance: .; v_gene: TRBV27; CDR3aa: CASRPISGGGNQPQHF; CDR3nt: TGTGCCAGCCGCCCCATATCGGGTGGAGGCAATCAGCCCCAGCATTTT
j_gene: TRBJ1-5; len: 13; d_gene: .; abundance: .; v_gene: TRBV10-3; CDR3aa: CAIRQGPNQPQHF; CDR3nt: TGTGCCATCAGACAGGGACCCAATCAGCCCCAGCATTTT
j_gene: TRBJ2-5; len: 14; d_gene: .; abundance: .; v_gene: TRBV5-1; CDR3aa: CASSLASDKETQYF; CDR3nt: TGCGCCAGCAGCTTGGCGTCGGACAAAGAGACCCAGTACTTC
j_gene: TRBJ2-3; len: 16; d_gene: .; abundance: .; v_gene: TRBV3-1/TRBV3-2; CDR3aa: CASSARGESSTDTQYF; CDR3nt: TGTGCCAGCAGCGCCAGGGGAGAGTCTAGCACAGATACGCAGTATTTT
j_gene: TRBJ2-5; len: 12; d_gene: .; abundance: .; v_gene: TRBV5-5; CDR3aa: CASSLRGETQYF; CDR3nt: TGTGCCAGCAGCTTAAGGGGGGAGACCCAGTACTTC
j_gene: TRBJ2-1; len: 16; d_gene: .; abundance: .; v_gene: TRBV3-1/TRBV3-2; CDR3aa: CASSPQTRSSYNEQFF; CDR3nt: TGTGCCAGCAGCCCCCAGACTAGAAGCTCCTACAATGAGCAGTTCTTC
j_gene: TRBJ1-1; len: 18; d_gene: .; abundance: once; v_gene: TRBV28; CDR3aa: CASSLWRLVPKSNTEAFF; CDR3nt: TGTGCCAGCAGTTTATGGAGACTTGTTCCGAAATCGAACACTGAAGCTTTCTTT
j_gene: TRBJ1-1; len: 15; d_gene: .; abundance: .; v_gene: TRBV5-6; CDR3aa: CASSAVGRVGTEAFF; CDR3nt: TGTGCCAGCAGCGCTGTAGGCAGGGTTGGCACTGAAGCTTTCTTT
j_gene: TRBJ2-2; len: 15; d_gene: .; abundance: .; v_gene: TRBV19; CDR3aa: CASQRPGQLTGELFF; CDR3nt: TGTGCCAGTCAACGACCGGGACAACTCACCGGGGAGCTGTTTTTT
j_gene: TRBJ1-4; len: 13; d_gene: .; abundance: .; v_gene: TRBV28; CDR3aa: CASSFPGEEKLFF; CDR3nt: TGTGCCAGCAGTTTCCCAGGGGAAGAAAAACTGTTTTTT
j_gene: TRBJ2-1; len: 11; d_gene: .; abundance: .; v_gene: TRBV6-4; CDR3aa: CASSTGGEQFF; CDR3nt: TGTGCCAGCAGTACCGGGGGTGAGCAGTTCTTC
j_gene: TRBJ2-2; len: 14; d_gene: .; abundance: once; v_gene: TRBV2; CDR3aa: CASSEGTDTGELFF; CDR3nt: TGTGCCAGCAGTGAAGGGACAGACACCGGGGAGCTGTTTTTT
j_gene: TRBJ2-3; len: 16; d_gene: TRBD1; abundance: .; v_gene: TRBV4-2; CDR3aa: CASSQDTGGRGDTQYF; CDR3nt: TGTGCCAGCAGCCAAGATACTGGGGGCAGGGGGGATACGCAGTATTTT
j_gene: TRBJ1-2; len: 16; d_gene: TRBD1; abundance: .; v_gene: TRBV25-1; CDR3aa: CASSESGTGVYYGYTF; CDR3nt: TGTGCCAGCAGTGAGTCCGGGACAGGGGTATACTATGGCTACACCTTC
j_gene: TRBJ2-7; len: 12; d_gene: TRBD1; abundance: .; v_gene: TRBV6-5; CDR3aa: CASSTGGSEQYF; CDR3nt: TGTGCCAGCAGTACAGGGGGGTCCGAGCAGTACTTC
j_gene: TRBJ2-7; len: 13; d_gene: TRBD1; abundance: .; v_gene: TRBV4-1; CDR3aa: CASSWDRDYEQYF; CDR3nt: TGCGCCAGCAGCTGGGACAGGGACTACGAGCAGTACTTC
j_gene: TRBJ1-5; len: 13; d_gene: .; abundance: .; v_gene: TRBV28; CDR3aa: CASRQTGNQPQHF; CDR3nt: TGTGCCAGCAGGCAGACAGGCAATCAGCCCCAGCATTTT
j_gene: TRBJ2-1; len: 15; d_gene: TRBD2; abundance: .; v_gene: TRBV10-2; CDR3aa: CASRPGLADYNEQFF; CDR3nt: TGCGCCAGCAGACCGGGACTAGCGGATTACAATGAGCAGTTCTTC
j_gene: TRBJ2-2; len: 16; d_gene: TRBD2; abundance: .; v_gene: TRBV24-1; CDR3aa: CATSDPTSGSAGELFF; CDR3nt: TGTGCCACCAGTGATCCGACCAGCGGGAGCGCCGGGGAGCTGTTTTTT
j_gene: TRBJ2-1; len: 15; d_gene: .; abundance: .; v_gene: TRBV21-1; CDR3aa: CASSGLVRVYNEQFF; CDR3nt: TGTGCCAGCAGCGGACTGGTTCGGGTCTACAATGAGCAGTTCTTC
j_gene: TRBJ2-1; len: 16; d_gene: .; abundance: .; v_gene: TRBV30; CDR3aa: CAWSAGGGSSYNEQFF; CDR3nt: TGTGCCTGGAGTGCCGGAGGCGGCAGCTCCTACAATGAGCAGTTCTTC
j_gene: TRBJ1-3; len: 17; d_gene: .; abundance: .; v_gene: TRBV7-9; CDR3aa: CASSSRGTGGSGNTIYF; CDR3nt: TGTGCCAGCAGCTCCCGGGGGACGGGGGGCTCTGGAAACACCATATATTTT
j_gene: TRBJ2-5; len: 13; d_gene: .; abundance: .; v_gene: TRBV6-5; CDR3aa: CASSKGGFETQYF; CDR3nt: TGTGCCAGCAGTAAGGGGGGGTTTGAGACCCAGTACTTC
j_gene: TRBJ1-3; len: 14; d_gene: .; abundance: .; v_gene: TRBV7-9; CDR3aa: CASSSLPTGNTIYF; CDR3nt: TGTGCCAGCAGCTCCCTTCCTACTGGAAACACCATATATTTT
j_gene: TRBJ2-3; len: 17; d_gene: TRBD1; abundance: few; v_gene: TRBV27; CDR3aa: CASSTGQGLARTDTQYF; CDR3nt: TGTGCCAGCAGTACTGGACAGGGCTTGGCTCGCACAGATACGCAGTATTTT
j_gene: TRBJ2-7; len: 13; d_gene: .; abundance: .; v_gene: TRBV7-9; CDR3aa: CASSSPLDGEQYF; CDR3nt: TGTGCCAGCAGCTCCCCCCTAGATGGAGAGCAGTACTTC
j_gene: TRBJ2-5; len: 16; d_gene: .; abundance: .; v_gene: TRBV18; CDR3aa: CASSPPNWPGQETQYF; CDR3nt: TGTGCCAGCTCACCACCGAATTGGCCGGGTCAAGAGACCCAGTACTTC
j_gene: TRBJ1-4; len: 15; d_gene: .; abundance: .; v_gene: TRBV2; CDR3aa: CASRERRPLGEKLFF; CDR3nt: TGTGCCAGCAGGGAGCGACGGCCTTTGGGTGAAAAACTGTTTTTT
j_gene: TRBJ2-7; len: 15; d_gene: TRBD1; abundance: .; v_gene: TRBV11-2; CDR3aa: CASRNPGQGNTAQLF; CDR3nt: TGTGCCAGCAGAAATCCGGGACAGGGCAATACGGCCCAGCTATTC
j_gene: TRBJ1-2; len: 14; d_gene: TRBD1; abundance: .; v_gene: TRBV7-2; CDR3aa: CASSTGVGTYGYTF; CDR3nt: TGTGCCAGCAGCACAGGGGTAGGGACCTATGGCTACACCTTC
j_gene: TRBJ1-2; len: 12; d_gene: .; abundance: few; v_gene: TRBV28; CDR3aa: CASRGGVRGYTF; CDR3nt: TGTGCCAGCAGAGGAGGGGTCCGTGGCTACACCTTC
j_gene: TRBJ1-1; len: 13; d_gene: .; abundance: .; v_gene: TRBV28; CDR3aa: CASDSGANTEAFF; CDR3nt: TGTGCCAGCGATTCGGGAGCTAACACTGAAGCTTTCTTT